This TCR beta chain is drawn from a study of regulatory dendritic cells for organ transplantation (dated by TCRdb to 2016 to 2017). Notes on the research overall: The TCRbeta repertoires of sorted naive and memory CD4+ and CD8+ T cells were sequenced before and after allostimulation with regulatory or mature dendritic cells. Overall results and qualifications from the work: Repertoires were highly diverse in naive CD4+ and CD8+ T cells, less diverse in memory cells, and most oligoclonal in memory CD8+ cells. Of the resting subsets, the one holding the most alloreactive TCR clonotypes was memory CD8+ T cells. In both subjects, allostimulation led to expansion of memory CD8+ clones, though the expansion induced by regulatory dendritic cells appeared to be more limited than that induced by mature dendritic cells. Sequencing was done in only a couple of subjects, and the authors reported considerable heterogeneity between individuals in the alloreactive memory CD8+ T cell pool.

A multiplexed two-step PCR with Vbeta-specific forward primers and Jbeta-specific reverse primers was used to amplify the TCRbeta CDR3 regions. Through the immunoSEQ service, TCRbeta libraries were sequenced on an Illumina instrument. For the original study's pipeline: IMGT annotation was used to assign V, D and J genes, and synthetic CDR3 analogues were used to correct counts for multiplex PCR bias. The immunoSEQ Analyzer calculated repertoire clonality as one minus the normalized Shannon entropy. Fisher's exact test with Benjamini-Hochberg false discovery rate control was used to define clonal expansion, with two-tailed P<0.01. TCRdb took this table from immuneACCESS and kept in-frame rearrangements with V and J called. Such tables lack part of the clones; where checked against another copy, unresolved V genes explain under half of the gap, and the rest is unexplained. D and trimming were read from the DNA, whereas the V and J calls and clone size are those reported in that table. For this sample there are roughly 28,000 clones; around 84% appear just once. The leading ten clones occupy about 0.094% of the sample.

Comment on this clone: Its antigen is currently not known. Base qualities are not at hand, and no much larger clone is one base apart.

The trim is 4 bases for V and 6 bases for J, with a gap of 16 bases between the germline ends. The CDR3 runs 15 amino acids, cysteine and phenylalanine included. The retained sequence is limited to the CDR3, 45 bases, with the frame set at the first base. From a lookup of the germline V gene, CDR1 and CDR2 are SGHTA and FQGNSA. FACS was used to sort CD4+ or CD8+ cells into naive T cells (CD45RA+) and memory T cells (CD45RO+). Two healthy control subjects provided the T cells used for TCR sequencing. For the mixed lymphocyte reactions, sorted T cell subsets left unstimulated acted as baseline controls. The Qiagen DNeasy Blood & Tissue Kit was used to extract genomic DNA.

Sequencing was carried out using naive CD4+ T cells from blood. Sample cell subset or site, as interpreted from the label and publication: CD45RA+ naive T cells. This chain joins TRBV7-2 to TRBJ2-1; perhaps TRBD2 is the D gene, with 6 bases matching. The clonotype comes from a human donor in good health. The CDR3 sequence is CASSSYLTGGNEQFF. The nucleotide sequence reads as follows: TGTGCCAGCAGCTCCTATCTGACCGGGGGCAATGAGCAGTTCTTC.